Reported below is one T cell receptor beta chain. As yet, its antigen is unknown. Distinct nucleotide sequences in the sample also encode this CDR3. This sample stems from a study of cytotoxic CD8 clonotypes in ibrutinib-treated CLL. Study-level information: With a range of 6 to 36, the median treatment time before response samples were taken was eleven to twelve months.

T cells were sequenced at a targeted depth of 1 in 200,000 to 1 in 1 million. Only in-frame clones appear in the TCRdb table, and some are missing; sequencing was by immunoSEQ multiplex PCR. The sample shows more than 200,000 clones, 70% of them seen only once. Study-wide findings and caveats: Clonality increased with ibrutinib response but returned toward baseline at progression. Baseline values of clonality outstripped age-matched healthy donors and followed circulating CD8+ T-cell counts.

The V end was cut by 0 bases, the J end by 4 bases, with 3 bases between. Germline V gene data show CDR1 as LGHNA and CDR2 as YNFKEQ. The CDR3 totals 12 residues. This chain links TRBV4-2 with TRBJ2-5; D is ambiguous. This clonotype originated in a human donor with chronic lymphocytic leukemia. Sequences were derived from PBMCs, sampled after 24 months of ibrutinib treatment. DNA of the CDR3: TGTGCCAGCAGCCAAGATCGAGAGACCCAGTACTTC. This encodes CASSQDRETQYF.